A selection of T cell receptor beta chains follows, all from one sample in a study of blood T cell repertoires in COVID-19. Repertoires were generated with immunoSEQ multiplex PCR, while TCRdb's copy carries only in-frame clones and drops some. The repertoire has around 80,000 clones, 70% to 80% of them found once; the top ten carry 5.7%. The sequencing sample was made of peripheral blood. The receptors were sampled from a man aged 45-65 years with active or convalescent COVID-19. CDR3s include the opening cysteine and the closing phenylalanine or tryptophan. The D gene is left open where the match is weak. Size values are once, few and many counts, or a class for expanded clones, and some rows have none.

>TRBJ2-7|TRBV24-1|.|.
TGTGCCACCAGTGATGCTTGGAAAGTCAGGGGTCTCGACGAGCAGTACTTC
CATSDAWKVRGLDEQYF
>TRBJ2-1|TRBV6-1|.|.
TGTGCCAGCAGTGAAGTGGCAGGGACCTACAATGAGCAGTTCTTC
CASSEVAGTYNEQFF
>TRBJ2-1|TRBV6-5|once|.
TGTGCCAGTCAGGGTTACAATGAGCAGTTCTTC
CASQGYNEQFF
>TRBJ1-3|TRBV5-1|.|.
TGCGCCAGCAGCTTGGGGACAGCCCCCTCGTATGTGGACACCATATATTTT
CASSLGTAPSYVDTIYF
>TRBJ1-2|TRBV4-1|few|.
TGCGCCAGCAGCCACGCGGGCCTAGTAGCTTACTATGGCTACACCTTC
CASSHAGLVAYYGYTF
>TRBJ1-2|TRBV28|.|TRBD1
TGTGCCAGCAGTGCCGGACAGGGGTATGGCTACACCTTC
CASSAGQGYGYTF
>TRBJ1-3|TRBV7-2|.|.
TGTGCCAGCAGCTTACCCCCCGGGATGGCATACTCTGGAAACACCATATATTTT
CASSLPPGMAYSGNTIYF
>TRBJ1-4|TRBV12-3/TRBV12-4|.|.
TGTGCCAGCAGACAGGTTCACGAAAAACTGTTTTTT
CASRQVHEKLFF
>TRBJ1-5|TRBV6-4|.|.
TGTGCCAGCAGCGCAGAAGGGGGCAATCAGCCCCAGCATTTT
CASSAEGGNQPQHF
>TRBJ2-2|TRBV1|many|.
TGCACCAGCAGCCAAGATGGCCAAGCGGGGGCCGTCAGGGGGGAGCTGTTTTTT
CTSSQDGQAGAVRGELFF
>TRBJ1-5|TRBV7-9|.|.
TGTGCCAGCCGCTCGGAGATAGGACAGTCATTACAGCCCCAGCATTTT
CASRSEIGQSLQPQHF
>TRBJ2-5|TRBV5-1|.|TRBD2
TGCGCCAGCAGCTCGGGGGGAGGGGAGACCCAGTACTTC
CASSSGGGETQYF
>TRBJ2-7|TRBV2|.|.
TGTGCCAGCAGTGCGGGCTACGAGCAGTACTTC
CASSAGYEQYF
>TRBJ1-5|TRBV2|few|.
TGTGCCAGCAGGAGGGACACCCAGCCCCAGCATTTT
CASRRDTQPQHF
>TRBJ1-1|TRBV7-2|.|.
TGTGCCAGCGGACCCGGACACAACACTGAAGCTTTCTTT
CASGPGHNTEAFF
>TRBJ2-2|TRBV7-9|.|TRBD1
TGTGCCAGCAGCTTACGGACAGGGGAAACCGGGGAGCTGTTTTTT
CASSLRTGETGELFF
>TRBJ2-3|TRBV5-1|.|TRBD2
TGCGCCAGCAGCTCACCAACTAGCGGTCACACAGATACGCAGTATTTT
CASSSPTSGHTDTQYF
>TRBJ2-7|TRBV9|.|TRBD1
TGTGCCAGCAGCCCCCGGGGACAGGGGTCCTCCTACGAGCAGTACTTC
CASSPRGQGSSYEQYF
>TRBJ1-1|TRBV27|few|TRBD1
TGTGCCAGCAGTCTCATCTCCGGGACAGGGTCATTCAACACTGAAGCTTTCTTT
CASSLISGTGSFNTEAFF
>TRBJ1-3|TRBV29-1|.|.
TGCAGCGTTGCGGGGTCGATTGGAAACACCATATATTTT
CSVAGSIGNTIYF
>TRBJ1-4|TRBV5-1|.|TRBD1
TGCGCCAGCAGCCCCACAGGGGATGGTGAAAAACTGTTTTTT
CASSPTGDGEKLFF
>TRBJ1-1|TRBV12-3/TRBV12-4|few|TRBD1
TGTGCCAGCAGTCGACAGGGGGACACTGAAGCTTTCTTT
CASSRQGDTEAFF
>TRBJ1-4|TRBV3-1/TRBV3-2|.|TRBD1
TGTGCCAGCCGAAGACAGGGACCTAATGAAAAACTGTTTTTT
CASRRQGPNEKLFF
>TRBJ1-6|TRBV2|.|.
TGTGCCAGCAGTGTTCAGGAATCTAAGGCACCCCTCCACTTT
CASSVQESKAPLHF
>TRBJ1-1|TRBV15|.|.
TGTGCCACCAGCTCCCCGGCGGGGGGTACTGAAGCTTTCTTT
CATSSPAGGTEAFF
>TRBJ2-7|TRBV7-2|.|.
TGTGCCAGCAGCACAGTTGGGGGGGGCCTTAATTACGAGCAGTACTTC
CASSTVGGGLNYEQYF
>TRBJ2-3|TRBV19|.|TRBD1
TGTGCCAGTACCGGGGACAGGGGGCCAGATACGCAGTATTTT
CASTGDRGPDTQYF
>TRBJ1-6|TRBV6-4|.|.
TGTGCCAGCAGTGAGAGAAGCTCCTATAATTCACCCCTCCACTTT
CASSERSSYNSPLHF
>TRBJ1-1|TRBV10-3|.|.
TGTGCCGCCAGCTTTGGGCAGGGGATCTCGGGTAACACTGAAGCTTTCTTT
CAASFGQGISGNTEAFF
>TRBJ2-7|TRBV19|.|TRBD1
TGTGCCAGTAGTATTATGTCCGGACAGGGAAGCGAGCAGTACTTC
CASSIMSGQGSEQYF
>TRBJ2-7|TRBV7-2|few|.
TGTGCCAGCAGCTTAGGGCTGACCACTAACGAGCAGTACTTC
CASSLGLTTNEQYF
>TRBJ2-2|TRBV11-2|.|TRBD1
TGTGCCAGCAGCTTAAGGGGGACAGGGGGCACCGGGGAGCTGTTTTTT
CASSLRGTGGTGELFF
>TRBJ1-3|TRBV6-5|.|.
TGTGCCACCTGGACTGACTACTTCTCTGGAAACACCATATATTTT
CATWTDYFSGNTIYF
>TRBJ1-4|TRBV11-2|.|TRBD1
TGTGCCAGCAGCCCCTCGGGGACAGCTAATGAAAAACTGTTTTTT
CASSPSGTANEKLFF
>TRBJ1-6|TRBV6-5|.|.
TGTGCCAGCGGAGGTGACCCGGGATCACCCCTCCACTTT
CASGGDPGSPLHF
>TRBJ2-2|TRBV9|once|.
TGTGCCAGCAGCGTAGAGGGAGTGAACACCGGGGAGCTGTTTTTT
CASSVEGVNTGELFF
>TRBJ2-1|TRBV7-3|.|.
TGTGCCAGCAGCTTAAGAGCGCGCAATGAGCAGTTCTTC
CASSLRARNEQFF
>TRBJ2-7|TRBV3-1/TRBV3-2|once|.
TGTGCCAGCTCACCTGTTGGGGGCTTGGACGAGCAGTACTTC
CASSPVGGLDEQYF
>TRBJ2-6|TRBV9|once|TRBD1
TGTGCCAGCAGCGACGACAGGGGGCAAAGGGGGGCCAACGTCCTGACTTTC
CASSDDRGQRGANVLTF
>TRBJ1-3|TRBV5-8|.|TRBD1
TGTGCCAGCAGCACAGGGGGCCTGAGCTCTGGAAACACCATATATTTT
CASSTGGLSSGNTIYF
>TRBJ2-4|TRBV6-1|once|.
TGTGCCAGCAGTGATCGCCCCGCGATTAAAAACATTCAGTACTTC
CASSDRPAIKNIQYF
>TRBJ2-1|TRBV19|.|TRBD2
TGTGCCAGTAGTATATCTAGCGGGGGGGCCTGGGAGCAGTTCTTC
CASSISSGGAWEQFF
>TRBJ1-1|TRBV18|.|.
TGTGCCAGCTCACCAAAGAGTGGGAACACTGAAGCTTTCTTT
CASSPKSGNTEAFF
>TRBJ2-7|TRBV5-1|medium-sized|TRBD1
TGCGCCAGCAGCTCCGGACAGGGGATGAACGAGCAGTACTTC
CASSSGQGMNEQYF
>TRBJ2-3|TRBV20-1|.|.
TGCAGTGGAGCGGTCACAGATACGCAGTATTTT
CSGAVTDTQYF
>TRBJ1-4|TRBV6-5|.|.
TGTGCCAGCAGTTGGGGGGGGACACATTTTGAAAAACTGTTTTTT
CASSWGGTHFEKLFF
>TRBJ1-5|TRBV10-2|.|TRBD1
TGCGCCAGCAGTGAGCACAGGGGGGCCAATCAGCCCCAGCATTTT
CASSEHRGANQPQHF
>TRBJ2-7|TRBV5-1|.|TRBD2
TGCGCCAGCAGCCAGCTAGCGGGGGATCTCGACGAGCAGTACTTC
CASSQLAGDLDEQYF
>TRBJ2-7|TRBV12-5|.|TRBD2
TGTGCTAGTGGATATCTAGCGGTGGTCAGTTACGAGCAGTACTTC
CASGYLAVVSYEQYF
>TRBJ1-2|TRBV24-1|once|.
TGTGCCACCACCCCCGGGGGGGGAGGCTACACCTTC
CATTPGGGGYTF
>TRBJ2-1|TRBV28|.|TRBD2
TGTGCCAGCAGTTCCCCGGGGGGACTTAATGAGCAGTTCTTC
CASSSPGGLNEQFF
>TRBJ2-1|TRBV5-8|once|TRBD1
TGTGCCAGCAGCTCCGTCGGGACAGGGATGTACAATGAGCAGTTCTTC
CASSSVGTGMYNEQFF
>TRBJ2-7|TRBV13|.|.
TGTGCCAGCAGCCCGAGCTCCTACGAGCAGTACTTC
CASSPSSYEQYF
>TRBJ1-4|TRBV14|.|.
TGTGCCAGCAGCCCATACGGTCGCGCGGGAGAAAAACTGTTTTTT
CASSPYGRAGEKLFF
>TRBJ2-2|TRBV7-2|.|TRBD1
TGTGCCAGCAGCCCGGACAGGGGGCGGACCGGGGAGCTGTTTTTT
CASSPDRGRTGELFF
>TRBJ2-7|TRBV7-9|.|TRBD2
TGTGCCAGCAGCTCACCCCCGGGACTAGCTGGCTACGAGCAGTACTTC
CASSSPPGLAGYEQYF
>TRBJ1-2|TRBV2|.|TRBD1
TGTGCCAGCAGTGAGGACAGGACCTATGGCTACACCTTC
CASSEDRTYGYTF
>TRBJ1-5|TRBV28|.|TRBD1
TGTGCCAGCAGTTTAGGCGGGACAGTAAATCAGCCCCAGCATTTT
CASSLGGTVNQPQHF
>TRBJ1-4|TRBV18|few|.
TGTGCCAGCTCACTCCGACAGGATGAAAAACTGTTTTTT
CASSLRQDEKLFF
>TRBJ1-1|TRBV6-5|.|.
TGTGCCAGCAGGCCGGGACACCAGAACACTGAAGCTTTCTTT
CASRPGHQNTEAFF